Listed here are 9 T cell receptor beta chains from one sample, sequenced in a study of type 1 and type 2 diabetes patients (dated by TCRdb to the mid-2010s). Sequencing used an Illumina MiSeq. TCRbeta CDR3 amplification used genomic DNA from the sorted T cell subsets as template. The TCRbeta CDR3 region was amplified by multiplex PCR using 30 forward and 13 reverse primers. TCRdb redid the processing of the public reads, applying fastp at Q25 and MiXCR, and retained in-frame beta chains. Identical CDR3 protein sequences are pooled into one entry, listed with their most common genes and DNA. This sample is represented by 280,000 or so distinct CDR3 sequences; around 47% of them were singletons. The ten top clones hold roughly an eighth of the sample. The sequenced material came from peripheral blood mononuclear cells (PBMCs). Receptor source: a man between 18 and 29 years old with type 2 diabetes.

With respect to this clonotype: With a much larger clone just one base away, this may be a read error. The CDR3 does not close with the conserved phenylalanine or tryptophan, likely indicating a read error. This chain connects TRBV25-1 to TRBJ1-2; a weak D match, TRBD1 (5 bases). The CDR3 has 13 residues. Trimming removed 6 bases from V and 0 bases from J, with 8 bases in between. Germline V gene sequence: CDR1 MGHDK, CDR2 SYGVNS. The CDR3 is CASRQDSNYGYTL. The CDR3 DNA sequence: TGTGCCAGCAGACAGGATTCTAACTATGGCTACACCCTC.

V is TRBV19 and J is TRBJ2-7, with 9 bases identical to TRBD2. The ends lost 7 bases at V and 4 bases at J; junction bases unmatched: 11. CDR1 is LNHDA and CDR2 is SQIVND in the germline V gene (reference sequence). This CDR3 has 15 residues. The CDR3 DNA sequence: TGTGCCAGTACTCAGGGTAGCGGGAGTTTTTACGAGCAGTACTTC. Translation gives CASTQGSGSFYEQYF.

This clonotype showed up just a few times. This chain's CDR3 is CSARSGQGAVEQYF. For the CDR3, the DNA is TGCAGTGCTAGGTCGGGGCAGGGGGCGGTCGAGCAGTACTTC. The gene calls are TRBV20-1 and TRBJ2-7; 8 nucleotides align to TRBD1. V was clipped by 3 bases and J by 6 bases; unmatched bases: 10. The CDR3 consists of 14 residues. Looked up from germline, CDR1 is DFQATT and CDR2 is SNEGSKA (reference sequence).

The CDR3 loop is CASSYWLAAHEQFF. Here the CDR3 DNA reads TGTGCCAGCAGTTACTGGTTAGCCGCCCATGAGCAGTTCTTC. The chain is built from TRBV6-5 and TRBJ2-1; D is unresolved. The CDR3 has 14 residues. CDR1 is MNHEY, CDR2 SVGAGI, per germline. Trimming took off 1 base at V and 8 bases at J, with 12 bases between the two ends.

The V and J genes are TRBV19 and TRBJ1-2, with D possibly matching TRBD1 (5 bases). The V and J ends lost 9 bases and 7 bases respectively, with 21 bases between them. Germline CDR1 reads LNHDA; CDR2 reads SQIVND (reference sequence). CDR3 length: 14 amino acids. CDR3 nucleotide sequence: TGTGCCAGACCGAGGAAGGGGTCCCTTCCTGGCTACACCTTC. Its protein product is CARPRKGSLPGYTF.

The CDR3 coding sequence is TGCAGTCCACACCGGGGAACTACTAACTATGGCTACACCTTC. This codes for CSPHRGTTNYGYTF. The chain uses TRBV20-1 and TRBJ1-2, with D uncertain. Trimming took 8 bases from V and 0 from J, leaving 16 bases between them. Germline CDR1 and CDR2: DFQATT and SNEGSKA (reference sequence). This CDR3 comprises 14 residues.

This clonotype was counted a few times. CDR3 loop: CAISEAQNTDTQYF. CDR3 DNA: TGTGCCATCAGTGAGGCCCAAAACACAGATACGCAGTATTTT. The rearrangement links TRBV10-3 to TRBJ2-3; unclear D gene. The CDR3 is made up of 14 amino acids. CDR1 is ENHRY and CDR2 is SYGVKD in the germline V gene. V lost 2 bases to trimming and J lost 2 bases, with 8 bases between them.

V and J are TRBV20-1 and TRBJ1-4; 7 nucleotides line up with TRBD1. Per germline, CDR1 DFQATT and CDR2 SNEGSKA (reference sequence). This CDR3 is 16 amino acids long. V lost 6 bases, J lost 0 bases, and 10 bases stayed unmatched. The CDR3 region has the DNA TGCAGTGCATCGACAGGGTTAACGACAACTAATGAAAAACTGTTTTTT. This translates into CSASTGLTTTNEKLFF.

This clonotype was seen a handful of times. This chain links TRBV29-1 with TRBJ2-2; no clear D. There are 13 residues in the CDR3. V shed 7 bases and J shed 0 bases, with 9 bases lying between them. CDR1 and CDR2 from the germline V gene are SQVTM and ANQGSEA. The CDR3 sequence is CSGRTANTGELFF. The CDR3 coding sequence is TGCAGCGGAAGGACCGCGAACACCGGGGAGCTGTTTTTT.